The T cell receptor (beta chain) under discussion was sequenced for a study of tumor-infiltrating lymphocytes in primary liver carcinoma. Study in general: Subjects presented with primary liver carcinoma managed by surgical resection. Samples returned roughly 3.65 to 7.5 million productive TCRbeta reads, a yield that was similar across tissue types. The study's findings and limits: Tumor-adjacent and tumor-blood pairs showed less overlap than tumor region pairs. Tumors carried a top-250-clone fraction significantly exceeding that of blood (p = 0.039).

Germline V CDR1 and CDR2: SGHAT, FQNNGV. This CDR3 spans 14 amino acids. Unsorted whole blood yielded the blood RNA, and germline DNA was also extracted. Comments on this clonotype: Its specificity is unknown. At one end the junction does not follow the germline gene, possibly because of a read error.

A constant-region primer served to make TCR beta cDNA from roughly 540 ng total RNA. Investigators got TCR beta libraries out of three nested multiplex PCR rounds, done with slightly modified ARM-PCR. The opening two PCR rounds, ten to eleven cycles each, paired TRBV1-TRBV30 forward primers with a C-beta reverse primer. MiXCR, run by TCRdb on the multiplex PCR reads, gives a single entry per CDR3 protein. In the table there are about 320,000 distinct CDR3 sequences, 65% of which are singletons. The chain has TRBV11-2 and TRBJ2-3; D possibly matches TRBD1 or TRBD2 (5 bases each). The TCR sequence derives from a man aged 40-49 years with primary liver carcinoma and hepatitis B virus infection. The sequenced sample consisted of peripheral blood. The CDR3 bases are TGTGTCAGCCGAAGGGGAGAGTACACAGATACGCAGTATTTT. Its protein product is CVSRRGEYTDTQYF.